The 22 T cell receptor beta chains below were found in one sample sequenced in a study of blood T cell repertoires in COVID-19. Here immunoSEQ multiplex PCR was the method, and the copy in TCRdb shows in-frame clones only, minus some. The data contain 200,000 to 300,000 clones, around 90% of them seen just once; the ten biggest clones take up approximately 2.6%. Sequencing was performed on peripheral blood. The source of these receptors is a person aged 18 to 30 with COVID-19, enrolled during active disease.

With respect to this clone: Other DNA sequences in this specimen translate into the identical CDR3. J is TRBJ2-7 and V is TRBV7-8; TRBD2 is a possible D gene (5 bases). The CDR3 has 14 amino acids. Germline values: CDR1 SGHVS, CDR2 FQNEAQ. Trimming took 1 base from V and 1 from J, leaving 8 bases between them. DNA of the CDR3: TGTGCCAGCAGCTTAGTTTCGGGGTCCTACGAGCAGTACTTC. Amino acid sequence: CASSLVSGSYEQYF.

The rearrangement uses TRBV5-1 and TRBJ2-1, with TRBD2 as a possible D gene (6 bases). Germline assignment: CDR1 SGHRS and CDR2 YFSETQ. This CDR3 is 16 amino acids long. With 3 bases removed from V and 4 bases from J, the gap between germline ends came to 17 bases. The CDR3 DNA reads as TGCGCCAGCAGCTACCCGGGTTCGGGAGTGTACAATGAGCAGTTCTTC. Translated, it gives CASSYPGSGVYNEQFF.

The J gene is TRBJ2-1, the V gene TRBV6-1; TRBD2 aligns across 10 bases. Per germline, CDR1 MNHNS and CDR2 SASEGT. The CDR3 runs to 18 residues. Trimming at V came to 3 bases and at J to 5 bases, leaving 13 bases not matched to a gene. In DNA, the CDR3 is TGTGCCAGCAGTGATTTCCCCACTCCAACTAGCGGGAACAATGAGCAGTTCTTC. Amino acid sequence: CASSDFPTPTSGNNEQFF.

The rearrangement uses TRBV19 and TRBJ1-2; D possibly corresponds to TRBD1 (5 bases). Germline CDR1 is LNHDA and CDR2 is SQIVND (reference sequence). The CDR3 is made up of 16 amino acids. Deletions cut 3 bases from V and 8 bases from J, with 22 bases between. The CDR3 is CASSISQGASRRGYTF. The CDR3 nucleotides are TGTGCCAGTAGTATCTCCCAAGGGGCCTCTAGAAGGGGCTACACCTTC.

The chain couples TRBV4-3 to TRBJ2-7; 10 bases line up with TRBD1. After removal of 1 base from V and 9 bases from J, the junction contained 3 bases not matched to a gene. Germline V gene data show CDR1 as LGHNA and CDR2 as YSLEER. This CDR3 contains 13 residues. CDR3 loop: CASSQGQGAGQYF. The CDR3 coding sequence is TGCGCCAGCAGCCAAGGACAGGGGGCAGGGCAGTACTTC.

This chain connects TRBV5-5 to TRBJ1-2; D gene ambiguous. The CDR3 loop spans 14 amino acids. Germline V gene lookup returns CDR1 SGHKS and CDR2 YYEKEE (reference sequence). V gave up 0 bases and J gave up 1 base, with 7 bases separating them. The chain's CDR3 is CASSLEGLNYGYTF. In DNA, the CDR3 is TGTGCCAGCAGCTTGGAAGGACTTAACTATGGCTACACCTTC.

The chain couples TRBV5-1 to TRBJ1-2; tentative D call: TRBD1 (6 bases). This CDR3 has 13 amino acids. V lost 0 bases, J lost 4 bases, and 7 bases lay in between. Germline V gene lookup returns CDR1 SGHRS and CDR2 YFSETQ. CDR3 coding DNA: TGCGCCAGCAGCTTGGGACAGGTCTATGGCTACACCTTC. It codes for CASSLGQVYGYTF.

The chain links TRBV9 to TRBJ2-1; TRBD2 matches at 9 bases. V lost 0 bases and J lost 8; bases outside the gene matches: 6. This CDR3 is 15 amino acids long. Per germline, CDR1 SGDLS and CDR2 YYNGEE. For the CDR3, the DNA is TGTGCCAGCAGCGTAGGGGCGGGGGGGAGGGATGAGCAGTTCTTC. Translated: CASSVGAGGRDEQFF.

V gene TRBV6-2 or TRBV6-3 combines with J gene TRBJ1-3; 9 nucleotides match TRBD1. The CDR3 is 15 residues long. V shed 4 bases, J shed 0 bases, and the junction held 1 base outside the gene matches. Looked up from germline, CDR1 is MNHEY and CDR2 is SVGEGT. The DNA for the CDR3 is TGTGCCAGCAGTTGGGACAGGGACTCTGGAAACACCATATATTTT. Translation gives CASSWDRDSGNTIYF.

This chain connects TRBV28 to TRBJ2-4; D is uncertain. This CDR3 comprises 14 residues. Germline-derived CDR1 and CDR2 are MDHEN and SYDVKM. Trimming removed 11 bases from V and 0 bases from J, with 14 bases in between. CDR3 DNA sequence: TGTGCCGTCGGTAGTCGGGTAGCCAAAAACATTCAGTACTTC. As protein: CAVGSRVAKNIQYF.

The rearrangement joins TRBV6-6 to TRBJ2-7, with 10 bases that match TRBD2. Germline V CDR1 and CDR2: MNHNY, SVGAGI (reference sequence). V lost 5 bases to trimming and J lost 2 bases; unmatched junction nucleotides: 3. The CDR3 totals 14 residues. The CDR3 DNA follows: TGTGCCAGCAGTCTACTAGCGGGAACCTACGAGCAGTACTTC. Translating it yields CASSLLAGTYEQYF.

This chain uses TRBV7-9 with TRBJ2-5; D may be TRBD2 (5 bases). The V gene lost 1 base and the J gene lost 8 bases, with 11 bases spanning the gap. In germline, CDR1 is SEHNR, CDR2 FQNEAQ (reference sequence). This CDR3 region has 13 residues. CDR3 DNA: TGTGCCAGCAGCTTAGAACTAGGAGCAACCCAGTACTTC. Its translation: CASSLELGATQYF.

The chain carries TRBV5-1 and TRBJ1-1; D not certain. The CDR3 loop spans 16 amino acids. Germline assignment: CDR1 SGHRS and CDR2 YFSETQ. V gave up 2 bases and J gave up 1 base, with 15 bases separating them. CDR3 sequence reads: CASSFNSQIKNTEAFF. For the CDR3, the DNA is TGCGCCAGCAGCTTTAACAGTCAGATAAAGAACACTGAAGCTTTCTTT.

The rearrangement uses TRBV13 and TRBJ2-2; D is possibly TRBD1 (7 bases). CDR1 is PRHDT, CDR2 FYEKMQ, per germline (reference sequence). Trimming took 4 bases from V and 4 from J, leaving 10 bases between them. CDR3 length equals 14 residues. CDR3: CASSYQGGTGELFF. DNA for the CDR3: TGTGCCAGCAGCTACCAGGGGGGCACCGGGGAGCTGTTTTTT. Together with reference TRBV13 and TRBJ2-2, the CDR3 gives the full variable domain: AAGVIQSPRHLIKEKRETATLKCYPIPRHDTVYWYQQGPGQDPQFLISFYEKMQSDKGSIPDRFSAQQFSDYHSELNMSSLELGDSALYFCASSYQGGTGELFFGEGSRLTVL.

CDR3 sequence reads: CATSDATRSNEQFF. DNA of the CDR3: TGTGCCACCAGTGATGCGACTAGATCCAATGAGCAGTTCTTC. The chain uses TRBV24-1 and TRBJ2-1; maybe TRBD2 (6 bases). CDR3 length equals 14 residues. Per the germline V gene, CDR1 is KGHDR and CDR2 is SFDVKD. V gave up 3 bases and J gave up 6 bases, with 11 bases separating them.

This clone was seen only once. Other DNA sequences in the same sample also yield this CDR3. This chain joins TRBV9 and TRBJ2-7; 7 positions agree with TRBD1. CDR3 length: 14 residues. Trimming cost V 2 bases and J 2 bases; bases outside gene matches: 4. CDR1 and CDR2 (germline): SGDLS, YYNGEE. The CDR3 loop reads CASSVGQGAYEQYF. CDR3 DNA sequence: TGTGCCAGCAGCGTTGGCCAGGGGGCCTACGAGCAGTACTTC.

The chain carries TRBV24-1 and TRBJ2-1, with D maybe TRBD1 (5 bases). Per the germline V gene, CDR1 is KGHDR and CDR2 is SFDVKD. V was cut by 5 bases and J by 5 bases, with 9 bases left in between. The length of the CDR3 is 13 residues. CDR3 protein: CATSGQGNNEQFF. CDR3 nucleotide sequence: TGTGCCACCAGTGGTCAGGGAAACAATGAGCAGTTCTTC.

The chain has TRBV7-8 and TRBJ1-5, with 10 nucleotides matching TRBD1. Germline V gene sequence: CDR1 SGHVS, CDR2 FQNEAQ. This CDR3 contains 18 residues. The J segment lost 0 bases and the V segment lost 5 bases, leaving 10 bases of the junction unmatched. The DNA for the CDR3 is TGTGCCAGCAGCGCGAGACAGGGGGCGTACTATAGCAATCAGCCCCAGCATTTT. Its protein is CASSARQGAYYSNQPQHF.

A single count supports this clone. V gene TRBV19 combines with J gene TRBJ1-2; D uncertain. Germline CDR1 LNHDA, CDR2 SQIVND (reference sequence). CDR3 length: 15 amino acids. The V and J ends lost 6 bases and 7 bases respectively, with 21 bases between them. The CDR3 sequence is CASRDGRRVPSGYTF. The CDR3 nucleotides are TGTGCCAGTAGGGACGGCAGGAGGGTGCCGAGTGGCTACACCTTC.

The J gene is TRBJ2-5, the V gene TRBV18; a weak D match, TRBD1 (6 bases). This CDR3 comprises 14 residues. The V gene lost 3 bases and the J gene lost 2 bases, with 10 bases spanning the gap. Germline V gene sequence: CDR1 KGHSH, CDR2 LQKENI. The CDR3 spells CASSPDSLQETQYF. The CDR3 region has the DNA TGTGCCAGCTCACCGGACAGTCTTCAAGAGACCCAGTACTTC.

This chain joins TRBV5-4 and TRBJ1-2, with 8 bases that match TRBD1. J was trimmed by 6 bases and V by 4 bases; bases with no gene match: 11. The CDR3 has 15 residues. In germline, CDR1 is SGHNT, CDR2 YYREEE (reference sequence). CDR3 DNA sequence: TGTGCCAGCAGCCGAACCGGACAGGGAGTGGATGGCTACACCTTC. This sequence encodes CASSRTGQGVDGYTF.

The chain links TRBV6-1 to TRBJ2-1, with a tentative D call TRBD2 (6 bases). CDR3 size: 17 residues. Germline V gives CDR1 MNHNS, CDR2 SASEGT. The germline V and J ends were trimmed by 3 bases and 5 bases, with 20 bases remaining between them. CDR3 sequence reads: CASSDYGELAVDNEQFF. The CDR3 DNA reads as TGTGCCAGCAGTGATTATGGGGAACTAGCCGTAGACAATGAGCAGTTCTTC.